Shown below are 9 T cell receptor beta chains from a single sample sequenced in a study of shared clonotypes between healthy human individuals. The data were produced by immunoSEQ multiplex PCR, yet TCRdb's version contains in-frame clones alone and is incomplete. The sample shows 2 million to 3 million clones, approximately 93% of them seen only once. Sequenced material: naive CD4+ T cells from PBMCs. Described subset: CD45RA+ positively selected. The origin of the receptors is a man in his late teens or twenties in good health. Some clones in this sample may be carry-over from other donors' samples.

V and J are TRBV2 and TRBJ2-3; 7 nucleotides agree with TRBD1. Germline V gives CDR1 SNHLY, CDR2 FYNNEI. Trimming took 5 bases from V and 2 from J; bases not matched to a gene: 7. The CDR3 runs 15 residues. The CDR3 loop reads CASSPTGAPTDTQYF. The DNA of the CDR3 is TGTGCCAGCAGTCCCACAGGGGCGCCCACAGATACGCAGTATTTT. Variable domain in full (rest from reference TRBV2 and TRBJ2-3): EPEVTQTPSHQVTQMGQEVILRCVPISNHLYFYWYRQILGQKVEFLVSFYNNEISEKSEIFDDQFSVERPDGSNFTLKIRSTKLEDSAMYFCASSPTGAPTDTQYFGPGTRLTVL.

V is TRBV7-2 and J is TRBJ2-5; the match to TRBD1 covers 7 bases. The CDR3 length is 14 residues. V shed 5 bases and J 4 bases; nucleotides not matched to a gene: 7. Germline CDR1 reads SGHTA; CDR2 reads FQGNSA. Here the CDR3 DNA reads TGTGCCAGCAGCATTAGGGGGCGCATAGAGACCCAGTACTTC. Amino acid sequence: CASSIRGRIETQYF.

This clone appeared once. The sample has other DNA sequences that encode this CDR3 too. The chain couples TRBV5-1 to TRBJ2-1; D ambiguous. V was shortened by 0 bases and J by 3 bases, with 7 bases between the two germline ends. The CDR3 is 14 amino acids. In germline, CDR1 is SGHRS, CDR2 YFSETQ. In DNA, the CDR3 is TGCGCCAGCAGCTTGGGTGACATCTACAATGAGCAGTTCTTC. As protein: CASSLGDIYNEQFF. Combining the CDR3 with reference TRBV5-1 and TRBJ2-1 gives the whole variable domain KAGVTQTPRYLIKTRGQQVTLSCSPISGHRSVSWYQQTPGQGLQFLFEYFSETQRNKGNFPGRFSGRQFSNSRSEMNVSTLELGDSALYLCASSLGDIYNEQFFGPGTRLTVL.

Remarks on this clone: The sample contains more than one DNA sequence encoding this CDR3. The chain combines TRBV10-3 with TRBJ2-1; D call uncertain. V was shortened by 5 bases and J by 3 bases, with 5 bases between the two germline ends. The CDR3 spans 12 residues. Germline loops: CDR1 ENHRY, CDR2 SYGVKD. The CDR3 reads CAISPNYNEQFF. The CDR3 region has the DNA TGTGCCATCAGTCCGAACTACAATGAGCAGTTCTTC.

The chain carries TRBV28 and TRBJ2-1; D might be TRBD1 (6 bases). This CDR3 is built from 13 residues. Trimming stripped 7 bases from V and 4 bases from J, with 11 bases between. The germline V gene encodes CDR1 MDHEN and CDR2 SYDVKM. In DNA, the CDR3 is TGTGCCAGCACAACAGGGAATTACAATGAGCAGTTCTTC. This gives the protein CASTTGNYNEQFF. The full variable domain, its missing parts supplied by reference TRBV28 and TRBJ2-1, is DVKVTQSSRYLVKRTGEKVFLECVQDMDHENMFWYRQDPGLGLRLIYFSYDVKMKEKGDIPEGYSVSREKKERFSLILESASTNQTSMYLCASTTGNYNEQFFGPGTRLTVL.

The rearrangement joins TRBV19 to TRBJ1-4; a weak D match, TRBD1 (5 bases). The CDR3 contains 13 residues. V gave up 4 bases and J gave up 5 bases, with 8 bases separating them. Germline CDR1 LNHDA, CDR2 SQIVND (reference sequence). The CDR3 region is CASSRDGNEKLFF. The CDR3 DNA sequence: TGTGCCAGTAGTAGGGACGGAAATGAAAAACTGTTTTTT.

The rearrangement joins TRBV5-1 to TRBJ1-4; D gene ambiguous. The V end was cut by 4 bases, the J end by 1 base, with 11 bases between. This CDR3 has 15 residues. Looked up from germline, CDR1 is SGHRS and CDR2 is YFSETQ. The CDR3 nucleotides are TGCGCCAGCAGCGCCCCCTCGGGAACTAATGAAAAACTGTTTTTT. This codes for CASSAPSGTNEKLFF.

The chain recombines TRBV6-1 with TRBJ2-7, with D perhaps TRBD2 (5 bases). The CDR3 consists of 15 residues. CDR1 is MNHNS and CDR2 is SASEGT in the germline V gene. V lost 7 bases and J lost 1, with 17 bases in between. CDR3 loop: CASTHGRTGSYEQYF. For the CDR3, the DNA is TGTGCCAGCACCCACGGACGGACGGGGTCCTACGAGCAGTACTTC.

The chain is built from TRBV5-5 and TRBJ1-3; tentatively, D is TRBD1 (5 bases). V lost 4 bases and J lost 2, with 13 bases in between. The length of the CDR3 is 15 residues. Germline V gene sequence: CDR1 SGHKS, CDR2 YYEKEE (reference sequence). CDR3 protein: CASSRGDFTGNTIYF. The CDR3 coding sequence is TGTGCCAGCAGCCGCGGGGACTTTACTGGAAACACCATATATTTT.